A selection of T cell receptor beta chains follows, all from one sample in a study of cytomegalovirus exposure and HLA in healthy donors. Generated by immunoSEQ multiplex PCR, the TCRdb table keeps only in-frame clones and is missing some. The repertoire consists of 150,000 to 200,000 clones, with more than 75% occurring once and the leading ten covering roughly 9.7%. The sequenced sample was PBMCs. These receptors came from a man aged 18 to 35 in good health and CMV-seropositive. The CDR3 runs from the conserved cysteine through the conserved F or W. Fields, in order: V gene, J gene, CDR3 protein.

>TRBV11-2|TRBJ2-1
CASSPGLAGQPREFF
>TRBV21-1|TRBJ2-3
CASSKIDRVSPTDTQYF
>TRBV7-3|TRBJ2-3
CASSLKLAGGTDTQYF
>TRBV5-1|TRBJ2-6
CASSSGAILSGANVLTF
>TRBV4-2|TRBJ2-7
CASSQVTGTGIYEQYF
>TRBV4-2|TRBJ2-1
CASSQGPSGGASEQFF
>TRBV7-9|-
CASSLGTGDTYEQYF
>TRBV27|TRBJ1-5
CASSPRTGYVANQPQHF
>TRBV19|TRBJ1-3
CASSIARQDSGNTIYF
>TRBV7-9|TRBJ1-2
CASSQRTGGDYGYTF
>TRBV6-5|TRBJ1-6
CASSYLEGQRNSPLHF
>TRBV9|TRBJ1-1
CASSPRTQNTEAFF
>TRBV7-2|TRBJ1-2
CASSLDAGFGYTF
>TRBV27|TRBJ2-6
CASSYSGAYVLTF
>TRBV2|TRBJ2-7
CASSGYYEQYF
>TRBV4-3|TRBJ2-1
CASSQVSGGRNEQFF
>TRBV27|TRBJ1-5
CASSRTGNFQPQHF
>TRBV5-1|TRBJ2-3
CASRETTTDTQYF
>TRBV7-9|TRBJ2-7
CSSSTPDRRPYEQYF
>TRBV9|TRBJ2-3
CASSVGGSSGTDTQYF
>TRBV2|TRBJ1-2
CASSDRANYGYTF
>TRBV4-1|TRBJ2-3
CASSLMPGQGSADTQYF
>TRBV7-9|TRBJ2-7
CASSLDGTTTYEQYF
>TRBV19|TRBJ1-2
CASMSDRDLGGYTF
>TRBV7-9|TRBJ2-5
CSSSLVSGGYQETQYF
>TRBV5-1|TRBJ2-1
CASSLGGTSGTEQFF
>TRBV5-6|TRBJ2-1
CASGSSYNEQFF
>TRBV6-1|TRBJ2-5
CASSEFDRERRIEETQYF
>TRBV30|TRBJ2-3
CAWTPRDENTQYF
>TRBV9|TRBJ1-3
CASSVEGVGGNTIYF
>TRBV11-3|TRBJ2-7
CASSLGSGDEQYF
>TRBV5-6|TRBJ1-4
CASSSAMVGATNEKLFF
>TRBV19|TRBJ2-7
CASAAWGGEQYF
>TRBV6-5|TRBJ2-7
CASSYLTGYEQYF
>TRBV7-9|TRBJ1-6
CAGNDWENSPLHF
>TRBV7-3|TRBJ1-1
CASSLTDSPNTEAFF
>TRBV7-2|TRBJ2-7
CASSPSSGGAYEQYF
>TRBV6-5|TRBJ1-2
CASSYSMGGGYTF
>TRBV15|TRBJ1-1
CATSREGGTEAFF
>TRBV5-4|TRBJ2-3
CASSPVRRFGTDTQYF
>TRBV2|TRBJ1-4
CALQKTNEKLFF
>TRBV2|TRBJ1-5
CASSVDQGNQPQHF
>TRBV7-9|TRBJ2-1
CASSSWTGYYNEQFF
>TRBV7-9|TRBJ1-1
CASSVQGSTEAFF
>TRBV15|TRBJ2-1
CATSSGGRGDNEQFF
>TRBV7-8|TRBJ1-1
CASSLMGAQNTEAFF
>TRBV14|TRBJ1-1
CASRRGGQMNTEAFF
>TRBV2|TRBJ2-1
CASMGLAGELEQFF
>TRBV29-1|TRBJ1-6
CSVEMGADSPLHF
>TRBV19|TRBJ1-5
CASSSQGNQPQHF
>TRBV11-2|TRBJ1-3
CASSLTWNRGTGNTIYF
>TRBV7-2|TRBJ1-1
CASSWGQLDEAFF
>TRBV9|TRBJ2-3
CACSQGQADTQYF
>TRBV18|TRBJ2-7
CASSPARTGLGEQYF
>TRBV7-8|-
CASSFFREHSYEQYF
>TRBV4-1|TRBJ2-7
CASSQAQGGEQYF
>TRBV10-3|TRBJ1-6
CAITEGSGQGQSPLHF
>TRBV6-1|TRBJ1-2
CASRTQGNYGYTF